This TCR beta chain was retrieved from a study of blood T cell repertoires in COVID-19. Turning to the study itself: Spain, Italy and the United States supplied samples that represented acute and convalescent COVID-19. Sources were T cells, B-cell-depleted T cells, or PBMCs; the material itself was cDNA or gDNA.

Under the authors' procedure: Reference gene primer amplification in the assay estimated nucleated cell counts. The table came from immunoSEQ multiplex PCR; TCRdb's copy has only in-frame clones and leaves some out. That table is the source of V, J and clone size, and D and trimming were worked out from the DNA. The sample lists 150,000 to 170,000 clones, under 85% occurring once. Trimming took 3 bases from V and 6 from J; bases not matched to a gene: 9. The CDR3 length is 17 residues. Germline V gives CDR1 SGDLS, CDR2 YYNGEE. The chain joins TRBV9 to TRBJ1-6, with 10 bases fitting TRBD1. Specimen: peripheral blood. The TCR comes from a woman older than 75 with acute or convalescent COVID-19. The CDR3 protein is CASSASSGTGVNSPLHF. The CDR3 DNA sequence: TGTGCCAGCAGCGCCTCATCCGGGACAGGGGTTAATTCACCCCTCCACTTT.